This TCR beta chain was sequenced in a study of CD4 T cells in relation to SARS-CoV-2 and coronaviruses. Unexposed donor CD4+ T cells date from about 2011-2018, before the COVID-19 pandemic. The cells were cultured for 10 days before CD4+ T cells were isolated. Remarks on this clone: Antigen unknown.

Some clones are missing from TCRdb's copy, which holds only in-frame ones; the method was immunoSEQ multiplex PCR. The sample has about 21,000 clones; around three quarters are singletons. J gave up 4 bases and V 0 bases, and 8 bases lay outside the gene matches. Germline CDR1 GTSNPN, CDR2 SVGIG (reference sequence). The length of the CDR3 is 17 residues. The TCR comes from a human donor in good health. The rearrangement uses TRBV30 and TRBJ1-6; 8 nucleotides align to TRBD1. The sample was CD4+ T cells from PBMCs, cultured in vitro. The DNA for the CDR3 is TGTGCCTGGAGTGTAGGGGGGACAGGAGCTTATAATTCACCCCTCCACTTT. Protein: CAWSVGGTGAYNSPLHF.